These T cell receptor beta chains were read from a single sample in a study of T cells in Graves' hyperthyroidism and ophthalmopathy. TCRdb independently ran MiXCR on the multiplex PCR reads; one entry per CDR3 protein. The table has 300,000 or so distinct CDR3 sequences, approximately 16% seen once; the top ten hold roughly 33%. Sequenced sample: blood. The source is a man aged 25 to 40 with Graves' hyperthyroidism. Each CDR3 is given without its conserved first and last residue. Each record gives: V gene, clone size, J gene, CDR3 protein. Not all rows give a size; the values are once, few, many and, for expanded clones, a class.

TRBV30,many,TRBJ1-4,AWTSGGEEKLF
TRBV10-1,many,TRBJ2-5,ASSVPGLADMAQETQY
TRBV3-1,NA,TRBJ1-1,ASSQEGTGLGTEAF
TRBV7-9,few,TRBJ2-6,ASRGVEAGANVLT
TRBV18,NA,TRBJ1-3,ASSPDATSGNTIY
TRBV14,NA,TRBJ1-1,ASGQGEFTEAF
TRBV7-2,many,TRBJ2-7,ASSLAPGTVTYEQY
TRBV5-4,NA,TRBJ1-2,ASSFGREDNYGYT
TRBV29-1,NA,TRBJ2-4,SVEGASGRGIQY
TRBV10-2,NA,TRBJ1-2,ASNRGSKSNYGYT
TRBV20-1,NA,TRBJ2-7,SASSGGVQGEQY
TRBV3-1,few,TRBJ2-1,ASSQVSHRGAYNEQF
TRBV24-1,many,TRBJ2-2,ATEKSLGQGGDTGELF
TRBV24-1,few,TRBJ2-1,ATTAVNYNEQF
TRBV28,few,TRBJ1-4,ASSLLGSLGKKLF
TRBV19,NA,TRBJ2-2,ASSIAVNTGELF
TRBV6-5,many,TRBJ1-1,ASSYRVPNTEAF
TRBV6-1,few,TRBJ2-1,ASSNLPNEQF
TRBV7-3,few,TRBJ2-5,ASSAGGPGETQY
TRBV6-1,many,TRBJ1-3,ASSRTGGSGNTIY
TRBV3-1,many,TRBJ2-7,ASSQDPGLAGGLY
TRBV27,NA,TRBJ1-4,ASSLSRGANEKLF
TRBV28,many,TRBJ2-7,ASSSPGQPPYEQY
TRBV12-3/TRBV12-4,many,TRBJ1-5,ASSPGHSSQPQH
TRBV20-1,many,TRBJ2-3,SARGARGGLTDTQY
TRBV5-5,many,TRBJ2-5,ASSLAVSTQY
TRBV7-9,many,TRBJ2-5,ASSEKTAGVWTQY
TRBV20-1,many,TRBJ2-7,SASAGGPYEQY
TRBV24-1,many,TRBJ2-1,ATSDSDGSSYNEQF